This T cell receptor (beta chain) was sequenced in a study of read filtering for tumor transcriptome and immune sequencing. Germline V CDR1 and CDR2: SGHRS, YFSETQ. The CDR3 runs to 16 residues. This clonotype occurred many times. The germline gene is not matched at one end of the junction; a read error may be the cause. From approximately 430 ng of RNA, a library with molecular barcoded alpha/delta and beta/gamma adaptors was made. TCRdb reanalysed the reads using MiXCR and keeps one entry per CDR3 protein. The profile covers 62,000 or so distinct CDR3 sequences, with 11% to 15% appearing a single time and around 43% taken by the ten largest.

The sequenced material came from a population of CD138-negative cells sorted from bone marrow. The chain uses TRBV5-1 and TRBJ2-1; 8 positions agree with TRBD2. The sequence came from a donor at least 40 years old with multiple myeloma. In DNA form, the CDR3 reads TGCGCCAGCAGCTTGGCCGGGTTAGCGGGATACAGTGAGCAGTTCTTC. Its translation: CASSLAGLAGYSEQFF.